This TCR beta chain was sequenced in a study of blood T cell repertoires in COVID-19. About the study: The United States, Italy and Spain provided the acute and convalescent COVID-19 samples. PBMCs, B-cell-depleted T cells, or T cells were the source of the cDNA or gDNA that made up the material.

As handled by the study authors: The assay estimated nucleated cells by amplifying reference gene primers. Profiling relied on immunoSEQ multiplex PCR, and the TCRdb table lists in-frame clones only, not all of them. V, J and clone size derive from that table, while D and trimming were established from the DNA sequence. Of about 390,000 clones detected, about 90% appear once; the ten largest clones hold under 3%. The ends were cut back, 0 bases at V and 2 bases at J, with 15 bases in the middle. CDR1 and CDR2 (germline): SGDLS, YYNGEE. This CDR3 spans 17 amino acids. Seattle cases were enrolled at active infection and followed longitudinally. This clone is a singleton in its sample.

The sequencing input was peripheral blood. This chain connects TRBV9 to TRBJ1-3; D is possibly TRBD1 (5 bases). The receptor was isolated from a woman aged 55-70 years with COVID-19, enrolled during active disease. Here the CDR3 reads CASSVEGMGITGNTIYF. Here the CDR3 DNA reads TGTGCCAGCAGCGTAGAGGGGATGGGAATCACTGGAAACACCATATATTTT.